This T cell receptor (beta chain) was profiled in a study of blood T cell repertoires in COVID-19. Study summary: COVID-19 samples, acute and convalescent, were from the United States, Italy and Spain.

Assay used: immunoSEQ multiplex PCR; TCRdb lists only in-frame clones, some missing. The sample consists of about 120,000 clones, approximately 85% of them appearing once. Germline CDR1 reads SEHNR; CDR2 reads FQNEAQ (reference sequence). The CDR3 loop spans 17 amino acids. The junction had 12 bases not matched to a gene; V was cut back by 4 bases and J by 4 bases. The sequenced sample was peripheral blood. This clonotype was obtained from an elderly man with acute or convalescent COVID-19. V usage is TRBV7-9 and J usage is TRBJ1-5; 8 bases line up with TRBD1. The CDR3 region is CASSSVQGVAENQPQHF. The DNA for the CDR3 is TGTGCCAGCAGCTCGGTACAGGGGGTAGCTGAGAATCAGCCCCAGCATTTT.